A selection of T cell receptor beta chains follows, all from one sample in a study of blood T cell repertoires in COVID-19. Assay used: immunoSEQ multiplex PCR; TCRdb lists only in-frame clones, some missing. The data contain fewer than 100,000 clones, 70% to 80% of them singletons. The sample taken for sequencing was peripheral blood. These receptors came from a man in his 70s with acute or convalescent COVID-19. The CDR3 runs from the conserved cysteine through the conserved F or W. A D gene is named only where the DNA matches it firmly. Size is stated for part of the rows, as once, few or many counts, or as a class when the clone is expanded.

j_gene: TRBJ2-3
abundance: NA
v_gene: TRBV6-2/TRBV6-3
d_gene: TRBD2
CDR3aa: CASSYSSGGRPDTQYF
CDR3nt: TGTGCCAGCAGTTACTCGAGCGGGGGGCGTCCAGATACGCAGTATTTT

j_gene: TRBJ2-7
abundance: NA
v_gene: TRBV9
d_gene: NA
CDR3aa: CASSVLVGAGAGEQYF
CDR3nt: TGTGCCAGCAGCGTTCTTGTCGGGGCAGGGGCTGGCGAGCAGTACTTC

j_gene: TRBJ1-2
abundance: NA
v_gene: TRBV3-1/TRBV3-2
d_gene: NA
CDR3aa: CASSQATASYGYTF
CDR3nt: TGTGCCAGCAGCCAGGCAACAGCTTCCTATGGCTACACCTTC

j_gene: TRBJ1-2
abundance: few
v_gene: TRBV4-1
d_gene: NA
CDR3aa: CASSREGAELIYGYTF
CDR3nt: TGCGCCAGCAGCCGGGAGGGCGCGGAACTTATCTATGGCTACACCTTC

j_gene: TRBJ1-1
abundance: NA
v_gene: TRBV2
d_gene: NA
CDR3aa: CASSEREGTEAFF
CDR3nt: TGTGCCAGCAGTGAGCGGGAGGGCACTGAAGCTTTCTTT

j_gene: TRBJ1-2
abundance: few
v_gene: TRBV6-5
d_gene: NA
CDR3aa: CASSYSRGGNYGYTF
CDR3nt: TGTGCCAGCAGTTACTCAAGGGGAGGCAACTATGGCTACACCTTC

j_gene: TRBJ2-7
abundance: NA
v_gene: TRBV5-4
d_gene: TRBD2
CDR3aa: CASSIRLAGGSSYEQYF
CDR3nt: TGTGCCAGCAGCATTAGACTAGCGGGAGGTTCCTCCTACGAGCAGTACTTC

j_gene: TRBJ1-2
abundance: NA
v_gene: TRBV4-3
d_gene: NA
CDR3aa: CASSQDARWHGYTF
CDR3nt: TGCGCCAGCAGCCAAGATGCCAGGTGGCACGGCTACACCTTC

j_gene: TRBJ1-5
abundance: NA
v_gene: TRBV18
d_gene: TRBD1
CDR3aa: CASSSETGGSSNQPQHF
CDR3nt: TGTGCCAGCTCATCTGAGACAGGGGGCTCTAGCAATCAGCCCCAGCATTTT

j_gene: TRBJ2-2
abundance: NA
v_gene: TRBV24-1
d_gene: TRBD1
CDR3aa: CATSDHDRDPNTGELFF
CDR3nt: TGTGCCACCAGTGATCACGACAGGGACCCGAACACCGGGGAGCTGTTTTTT

j_gene: TRBJ2-7
abundance: NA
v_gene: TRBV11-2
d_gene: NA
CDR3aa: CASSLSRTNPYEQYF
CDR3nt: TGTGCCAGCAGCTTATCCAGGACAAATCCCTACGAGCAGTACTTC

j_gene: TRBJ1-5
abundance: once
v_gene: TRBV5-1
d_gene: NA
CDR3aa: CASSLGTPRFSNQPQHF
CDR3nt: TGCGCCAGCAGCCTCGGGACACCGAGATTTAGCAATCAGCCCCAGCATTTT

j_gene: TRBJ1-4
abundance: NA
v_gene: TRBV30
d_gene: NA
CDR3aa: CAWNGQLNEKLFF
CDR3nt: TGTGCCTGGAATGGACAGCTAAATGAAAAACTGTTTTTT

j_gene: TRBJ2-7
abundance: NA
v_gene: TRBV4-3
d_gene: TRBD1
CDR3aa: CASSQVGGSYYEQYF
CDR3nt: TGCGCCAGCAGCCAAGTAGGGGGCAGCTACTACGAGCAGTACTTC

j_gene: TRBJ2-1
abundance: once
v_gene: TRBV7-9
d_gene: NA
CDR3aa: CASSFSATPGHYNEQFF
CDR3nt: TGTGCCAGCAGCTTTTCGGCCACCCCGGGTCACTACAATGAGCAGTTCTTC

j_gene: TRBJ2-2
abundance: NA
v_gene: TRBV14
d_gene: NA
CDR3aa: CASSPWGQVNTGELFF
CDR3nt: TGTGCCAGCAGCCCCTGGGGGCAGGTAAACACCGGGGAGCTGTTTTTT

j_gene: TRBJ2-5
abundance: once
v_gene: TRBV10-2
d_gene: NA
CDR3aa: CAARGQETQYF
CDR3nt: TGCGCCGCCCGGGGTCAAGAGACCCAGTACTTC

j_gene: TRBJ1-3
abundance: once
v_gene: TRBV27
d_gene: NA
CDR3aa: CASSFNSGNTIYF
CDR3nt: TGTGCCAGCAGTTTCAACAGCGGAAACACCATATATTTT

j_gene: TRBJ1-2
abundance: NA
v_gene: TRBV18
d_gene: TRBD1
CDR3aa: CASSPDREHGYTF
CDR3nt: TGTGCCAGCTCACCAGACAGGGAACATGGCTACACCTTC

j_gene: TRBJ1-6
abundance: NA
v_gene: TRBV7-2
d_gene: NA
CDR3aa: CASSLAEGGSYNSPLHF
CDR3nt: TGTGCCAGCAGCTTAGCGGAGGGTGGGTCCTATAATTCACCCCTCCACTTT

j_gene: TRBJ1-1
abundance: NA
v_gene: TRBV19
d_gene: NA
CDR3aa: CASSTDKGLTAEAFF
CDR3nt: TGTGCCAGTAGTACCGATAAGGGGCTTACGGCTGAAGCTTTCTTT

j_gene: TRBJ2-5
abundance: NA
v_gene: TRBV24-1
d_gene: NA
CDR3aa: CATSDRSGTGTQYF
CDR3nt: TGTGCCACCAGTGATCGTAGCGGCACAGGGACCCAGTACTTC

j_gene: TRBJ1-5
abundance: NA
v_gene: TRBV19
d_gene: NA
CDR3aa: CASSIGHNQPQHF
CDR3nt: TGTGCCAGTAGTATAGGGCACAACCAGCCCCAGCATTTT

j_gene: TRBJ2-1
abundance: NA
v_gene: TRBV28
d_gene: NA
CDR3aa: CASSLVNYNEQFF
CDR3nt: TGTGCCAGCAGTTTAGTAAACTACAATGAGCAGTTCTTC

j_gene: TRBJ1-1
abundance: NA
v_gene: TRBV27
d_gene: TRBD1
CDR3aa: CASSLSWSGGTEAFF
CDR3nt: TGTGCCAGCAGTTTAAGCTGGTCAGGGGGGACTGAAGCTTTCTTT

j_gene: TRBJ1-3
abundance: few
v_gene: TRBV7-2
d_gene: TRBD1
CDR3aa: CASSSMTGGGNTIYF
CDR3nt: TGTGCCAGCAGCTCGATGACAGGGGGCGGGAACACCATATATTTT

j_gene: TRBJ2-7
abundance: NA
v_gene: TRBV15
d_gene: TRBD1
CDR3aa: CATSKTGTASYEQYF
CDR3nt: TGTGCCACCAGCAAAACCGGGACAGCCTCCTACGAGCAGTACTTC

j_gene: TRBJ2-7
abundance: few
v_gene: TRBV7-9
d_gene: NA
CDR3aa: CASSLEQGSSYEQYF
CDR3nt: TGTGCCAGCAGCTTAGAACAGGGTAGCTCCTACGAGCAGTACTTC

j_gene: TRBJ1-5
abundance: NA
v_gene: TRBV4-1
d_gene: TRBD1
CDR3aa: CASSLKGTGTTVGQPQHF
CDR3nt: TGCGCCAGCAGCCTAAAGGGGACAGGGACTACGGTGGGGCAGCCCCAGCATTTT

j_gene: TRBJ1-4
abundance: NA
v_gene: TRBV15
d_gene: TRBD1
CDR3aa: CATSPRDRPEKLFF
CDR3nt: TGTGCCACCAGCCCCCGGGACAGACCCGAAAAACTGTTTTTT

j_gene: TRBJ1-2
abundance: NA
v_gene: TRBV2
d_gene: NA
CDR3aa: CATSPQQGQSYTF
CDR3nt: TGTGCCACCTCCCCTCAACAGGGTCAAAGCTACACCTTC

j_gene: TRBJ1-3
abundance: NA
v_gene: TRBV5-8
d_gene: NA
CDR3aa: CASSRDKRNTIYF
CDR3nt: TGTGCCAGCAGCCGAGACAAACGAAACACCATATATTTT

j_gene: TRBJ1-6
abundance: NA
v_gene: TRBV2
d_gene: TRBD1
CDR3aa: CASSAPGTGASPLHF
CDR3nt: TGTGCCAGCAGTGCCCCCGGGACAGGGGCTTCACCCCTCCACTTT

j_gene: TRBJ1-5
abundance: NA
v_gene: TRBV24-1
d_gene: NA
CDR3aa: CATSDPRLGNQPQHF
CDR3nt: TGTGCCACCAGTGATCCCAGGCTGGGCAATCAGCCCCAGCATTTT

j_gene: TRBJ2-2
abundance: NA
v_gene: TRBV29-1
d_gene: NA
CDR3aa: CSARVLSTGELFF
CDR3nt: TGCAGCGCCCGCGTGCTAAGCACCGGGGAGCTGTTTTTT

j_gene: TRBJ2-7
abundance: once
v_gene: TRBV6-5
d_gene: NA
CDR3aa: CASSYRQFYEQYF
CDR3nt: TGTGCCAGCAGTTACCGACAGTTCTACGAGCAGTACTTC

j_gene: TRBJ2-7
abundance: few
v_gene: TRBV7-2
d_gene: NA
CDR3aa: CASSLEGAGEQYF
CDR3nt: TGTGCCAGCAGCTTAGAAGGGGCTGGCGAGCAGTACTTC

j_gene: TRBJ1-2
abundance: many
v_gene: TRBV9
d_gene: NA
CDR3aa: CASSGSGGGDGYTF
CDR3nt: TGTGCCAGCAGCGGTAGCGGGGGGGGCGACGGCTACACCTTC

j_gene: TRBJ1-1
abundance: NA
v_gene: TRBV7-7
d_gene: TRBD1
CDR3aa: CASSPDRASTEAFF
CDR3nt: TGTGCTAGCAGCCCGGACAGGGCGAGCACTGAAGCTTTCTTT

j_gene: TRBJ1-6
abundance: NA
v_gene: TRBV19
d_gene: NA
CDR3aa: CASRDISYNSPLHF
CDR3nt: TGTGCCAGCCGGGACATCTCCTATAATTCACCCCTCCACTTT

j_gene: TRBJ2-7
abundance: NA
v_gene: TRBV5-4
d_gene: NA
CDR3aa: CASSPGQTYYEQYF
CDR3nt: TGTGCCAGCAGCCCCGGACAGACTTACTACGAGCAGTACTTC

j_gene: TRBJ1-5
abundance: NA
v_gene: TRBV6-5
d_gene: NA
CDR3aa: CASSDPAEGNQPQHF
CDR3nt: TGTGCCAGCAGCGACCCTGCGGAGGGCAATCAGCCCCAGCATTTT